Below, 2 T cell receptor beta chains from the same sample are listed, as sequenced in a study of blood T cells in healthy people across ages (dated by TCRdb to the mid-2010s). Library preparation used 5' RACE. Sequencing was carried out with an Illumina HiSeq 2500. A second roughly 6 to 12 cycle PCR used a sample-barcoded 5' primer and a J-beta primer mix. TCRdb reprocessing: public reads trimmed at Q25 with fastp, clones called with MiXCR, in-frame beta chains kept. One record per CDR3 amino acid sequence lists the most common genes and DNA. The sample table records roughly 1 million distinct CDR3 sequences; under 30% of these occur just once. The top ten clonotypes cover less than 0.75% of the sample. A further study also used this sample, focusing on T cells of mothers and their children.

The specimen was blood. Receptors were obtained from a girl aged 2-9 years in good health.

The chain joins TRBV3-1 to TRBJ2-5; 8 positions match TRBD2. Per germline, CDR1 LGHDT and CDR2 YNNKEL (reference sequence). The CDR3 is 13 residues long. V was pared by 6 bases and J by 5 bases, with 5 bases of the junction left unmatched. The DNA of the CDR3 is TGTGCCAGCAGTGACGGGAGGGGGGAGACCCAGTACTTC. Translated, it gives CASSDGRGETQYF.

The gene calls are TRBV29-1 and TRBJ2-1; D assignment may be TRBD1 or TRBD2 (6 bases each). The CDR3 sequence is 15 residues long. The V end was cut by 7 bases, the J end by 0 bases, with 16 bases between. Germline values: CDR1 SQVTM, CDR2 ANQGSEA. DNA for the CDR3: TGCAGCGGCCGGGGGCGGGGAAGCTCCTACAATGAGCAGTTCTTC. Protein sequence: CSGRGRGSSYNEQFF.